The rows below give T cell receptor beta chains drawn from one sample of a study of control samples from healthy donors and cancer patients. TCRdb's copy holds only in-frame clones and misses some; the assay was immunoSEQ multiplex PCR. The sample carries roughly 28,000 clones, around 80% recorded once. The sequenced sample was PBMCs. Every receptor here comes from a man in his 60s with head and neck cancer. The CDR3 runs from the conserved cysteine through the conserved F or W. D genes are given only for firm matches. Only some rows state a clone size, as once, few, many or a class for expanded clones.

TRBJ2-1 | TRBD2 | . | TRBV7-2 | CASSSRPLLTSGSVNEQFF | TGTGCCAGCAGCTCTAGGCCCCTACTGACTAGCGGGAGTGTCAATGAGCAGTTCTTC
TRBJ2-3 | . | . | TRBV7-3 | CASSLLAVTNTDTQYF | TGTGCCAGCAGCTTATTGGCGGTGACGAACACAGATACGCAGTATTTT
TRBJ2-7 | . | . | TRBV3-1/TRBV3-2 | CASGPNTRLPFLF | TGTGCCAGCGGCCCAAATACCAGGCTCCCGTTCCTCTTC
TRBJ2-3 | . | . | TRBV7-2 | CASSLELGTDTQYF | TGTGCCAGCAGCTTAGAGCTGGGGACAGATACGCAGTATTTT
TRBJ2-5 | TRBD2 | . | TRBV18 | CASSPPGLAIETQYF | TGTGCCAGCTCACCTCCGGGACTAGCGATTGAGACCCAGTACTTC
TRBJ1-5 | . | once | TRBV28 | CASSFLTDRSNQPQHF | TGTGCCAGCAGTTTCTTAACCGACAGAAGCAATCAGCCCCAGCATTTT
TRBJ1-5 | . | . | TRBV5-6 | CASSEPGTRNQPQHF | TGTGCCAGCAGCGAACCCGGGACGAGGAATCAGCCCCAGCATTTT
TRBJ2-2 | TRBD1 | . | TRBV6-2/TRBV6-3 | CASSYSTGIMVGELFF | TGTGCCAGCAGTTACTCGACAGGGATAATGGTTGGGGAGCTGTTTTTT
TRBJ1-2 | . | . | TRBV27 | CASSLRDSRGYTF | TGTGCCAGCAGTTTAAGGGACTCGAGGGGCTACACCTTC
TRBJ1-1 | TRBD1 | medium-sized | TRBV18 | CASRSDRVTEAFF | TGTGCCAGCCGATCAGACAGGGTGACTGAAGCTTTCTTT
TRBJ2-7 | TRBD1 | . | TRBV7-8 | CASSLDSGQGFDEQYF | TGTGCCAGCAGCTTAGACTCGGGACAGGGGTTCGACGAGCAGTACTTC
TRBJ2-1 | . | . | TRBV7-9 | CASQGSSYNEQFF | TGTGCCAGTCAGGGGAGCTCCTACAATGAGCAGTTCTTC
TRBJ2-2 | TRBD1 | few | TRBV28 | CASRPGQGAVGELFF | TGTGCCAGCAGACCAGGACAGGGGGCGGTCGGGGAGCTGTTTTTT
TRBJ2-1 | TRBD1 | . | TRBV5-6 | CASSLDRGDEQFF | TGTGCCAGCAGCTTGGACAGGGGGGATGAGCAGTTCTTC
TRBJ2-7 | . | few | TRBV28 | CASSSRTTLSTYEQYF | TGTGCCAGCAGTTCGCGGACGACTCTATCTACCTACGAGCAGTACTTC
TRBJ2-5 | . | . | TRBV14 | CASSQDLFGADQETQYF | TGTGCCAGCAGCCAAGATCTATTCGGGGCGGATCAAGAGACCCAGTACTTC
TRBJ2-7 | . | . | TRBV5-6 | CASSLPYDLGYEQYF | TGTGCCAGCAGCTTACCGTATGATCTGGGCTACGAGCAGTACTTC
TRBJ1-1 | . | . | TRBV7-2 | CASSPRGFSRMNTEAFF | TGTGCCAGCAGCCCCCGGGGTTTCTCCCGCATGAACACTGAAGCTTTCTTT
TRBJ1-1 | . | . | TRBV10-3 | CAIRGDQITEAFF | TGTGCCATCAGGGGGGATCAGATCACTGAAGCTTTCTTT
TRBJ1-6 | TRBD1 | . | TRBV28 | CASVGTGDSPLHF | TGTGCCAGCGTAGGGACAGGGGATTCACCCCTCCACTTT
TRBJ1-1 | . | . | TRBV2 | CASSGAGPEAFF | TGTGCCAGCAGTGGGGCGGGACCTGAAGCTTTCTTT
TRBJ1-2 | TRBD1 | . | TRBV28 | CASSSGTGRFSDGYTF | TGTGCCAGCAGCTCCGGGACAGGGAGGTTCAGTGATGGCTACACCTTC
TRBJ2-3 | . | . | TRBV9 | CASSVGRRDTQYF | TGTGCCAGCAGCGTAGGTAGAAGAGATACGCAGTATTTT
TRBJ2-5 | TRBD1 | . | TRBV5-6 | CASSQGQGTMYQETQYF | TGTGCCAGCAGCCAGGGACAGGGGACGATGTACCAAGAGACCCAGTACTTC
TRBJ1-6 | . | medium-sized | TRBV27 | CASRADIAKYNSPLHF | TGTGCCAGCAGGGCTGACATAGCCAAGTATAATTCACCCCTCCACTTT
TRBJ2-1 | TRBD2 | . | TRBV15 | CATSSKPGLARYNEQFF | TGTGCCACCAGTTCAAAACCGGGACTAGCGAGATACAATGAGCAGTTCTTC
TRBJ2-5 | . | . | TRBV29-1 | CSLRQGGETQYF | TGCAGCCTTAGACAGGGAGGGGAGACCCAGTACTTC
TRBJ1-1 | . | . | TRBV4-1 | CASSQSLTGRTEAFF | TGCGCCAGCAGCCAATCTCTAACAGGGCGAACTGAAGCTTTCTTT
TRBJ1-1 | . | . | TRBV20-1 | CSASKVDTEAFF | TGCAGTGCTAGTAAGGTAGACACTGAAGCTTTCTTT
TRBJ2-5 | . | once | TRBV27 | CASSLKGETQYF | TGTGCCAGCAGTTTAAAGGGGGAGACCCAGTACTTC
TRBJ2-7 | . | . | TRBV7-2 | CASSLRHQRQYF | TGTGCCAGCAGCTTACGCCATCAGAGGCAGTACTTC
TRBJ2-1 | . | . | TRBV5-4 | CASSSKWTARVNNEQFF | TGTGCCAGCAGCTCGAAATGGACTGCTCGCGTCAACAATGAGCAGTTCTTC
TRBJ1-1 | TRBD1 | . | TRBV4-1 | CPRSRQTGDTEAFF | TGCCCCCGCAGCCGCCAGACAGGGGACACTGAAGCTTTCTTT
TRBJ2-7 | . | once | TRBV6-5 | CASSQQGLSYEQYF | TGTGCCAGCAGTCAGCAGGGGCTCTCCTACGAGCAGTACTTC
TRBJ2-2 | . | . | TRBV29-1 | CSATGLGPVLLPGELFF | TGCAGCGCAACCGGACTGGGACCGGTCTTACTGCCTGGGGAGCTGTTTTTT
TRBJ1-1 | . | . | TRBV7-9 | CASSGFVNTEAFF | TGTGCCAGCAGTGGGTTTGTGAACACTGAAGCTTTCTTT
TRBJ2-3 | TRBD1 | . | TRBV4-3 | CASSHGQGGATDTQYF | TGCGCCAGCAGCCACGGACAGGGTGGCGCGACAGATACGCAGTATTTT
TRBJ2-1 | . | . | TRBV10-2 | CASSEGGDRTQFF | TGCGCCAGCAGTGAGGGGGGGGACAGGACTCAGTTCTTC
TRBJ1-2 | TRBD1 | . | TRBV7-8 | CASSYRQGDFDYGYTF | TGTGCCAGCAGCTATAGACAGGGGGATTTTGACTATGGCTACACCTTC
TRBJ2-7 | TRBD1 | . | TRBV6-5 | CASSIENRGREQYF | TGTGCCAGCAGTATAGAGAACAGGGGGCGCGAGCAGTACTTC
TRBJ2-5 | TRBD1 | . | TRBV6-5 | CASSYSQGMGETQYF | TGTGCCAGCAGTTACTCACAGGGGATGGGGGAGACCCAGTACTTC
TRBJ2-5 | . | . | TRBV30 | CAWSVPMGREETQYF | TGTGCCTGGAGTGTACCGATGGGACGAGAAGAGACCCAGTACTTC
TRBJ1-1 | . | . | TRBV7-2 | CASSSRIGGTEAFF | TGTGCCAGCAGCTCGAGGATTGGCGGAACTGAAGCTTTCTTT
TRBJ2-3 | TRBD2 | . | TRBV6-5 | CASSYSNQAGADTQYF | TGTGCCAGCAGTTACTCGAATCAAGCGGGAGCAGATACGCAGTATTTT
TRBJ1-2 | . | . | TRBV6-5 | CASSPSGTYGYTF | TGTGCCAGCAGTCCGAGCGGGACCTATGGCTACACCTTC
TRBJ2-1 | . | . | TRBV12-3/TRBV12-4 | CASTSSNEQFF | TGTGCCAGCACCTCCTCCAATGAGCAGTTCTTC
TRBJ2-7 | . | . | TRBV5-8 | CASSLGRGDEQYF | TGTGCCAGCAGCTTGGGGAGAGGGGACGAGCAGTACTTC
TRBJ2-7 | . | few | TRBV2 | CASRSMLSSYEQYF | TGTGCCAGCCGATCGATGCTAAGCTCCTACGAGCAGTACTTC
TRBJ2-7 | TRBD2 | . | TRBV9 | CASSTTSAHEQYF | TGTGCCAGCAGCACGACTAGCGCCCACGAGCAGTACTTC
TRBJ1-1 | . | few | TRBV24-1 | CATRGSSYGEGEAFF | TGTGCCACCAGGGGATCAAGTTATGGGGAGGGGGAAGCTTTCTTT
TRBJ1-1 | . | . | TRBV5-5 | CASSQQRRVGTEAFF | TGTGCCAGCAGCCAGCAGAGGAGGGTGGGGACTGAAGCTTTCTTT
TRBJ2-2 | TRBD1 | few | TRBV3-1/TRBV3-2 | CASSLPRTGNTGELFF | TGTGCCAGCAGCCTTCCAAGGACAGGGAACACCGGGGAGCTGTTTTTT